This T cell receptor beta chain was recovered during a study of metastatic and nonmetastatic thyroid tumors. This clone was counted at least ten times. With 1 base removed from V and 2 bases from J, the gap between germline ends came to 8 bases. Germline-derived CDR1 and CDR2 are DFQATT and SNEGSKA (reference sequence). The CDR3 contains 13 residues. Methods used by the authors: A distant-metastasis classifier for papillary thyroid cancer was built using CDR3 differences across clinicopathological groups. Using MiXCR, TCRdb re-called clones from the PCR reads. The V and J calls and clone size come from TCRdb's table, not from the authors' own analysis. This table has under 50,000 clones, less than 25% appearing once. Treatment of any kind had been given to no patient before thyroid surgery.

Input material: blood. The chain has TRBV20-1 and TRBJ2-5; D call uncertain. The clonotype was recovered from a male donor with papillary thyroid cancer or a benign thyroid nodule (not recorded which). Some clones in this sample may be carry-over from other donors' samples. CDR3 residues: CSARVGQQETQYF. CDR3 sequence (DNA): TGCAGTGCTAGAGTAGGGCAGCAAGAGACCCAGTACTTC.